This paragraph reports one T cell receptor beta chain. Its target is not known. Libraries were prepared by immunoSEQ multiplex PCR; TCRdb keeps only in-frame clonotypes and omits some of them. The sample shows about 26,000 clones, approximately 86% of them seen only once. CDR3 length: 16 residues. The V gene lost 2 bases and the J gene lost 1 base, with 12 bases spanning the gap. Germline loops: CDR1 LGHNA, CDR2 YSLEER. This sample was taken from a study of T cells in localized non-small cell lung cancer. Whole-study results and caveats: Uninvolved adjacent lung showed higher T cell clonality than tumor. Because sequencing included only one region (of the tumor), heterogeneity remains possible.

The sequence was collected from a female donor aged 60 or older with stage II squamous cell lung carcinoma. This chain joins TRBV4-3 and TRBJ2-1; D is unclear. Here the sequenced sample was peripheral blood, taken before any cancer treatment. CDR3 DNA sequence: TGCGCCAGCAGCCAATCCCATTATCAGTCCTACAATGAGCAGTTCTTC. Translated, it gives CASSQSHYQSYNEQFF.